These 12 T cell receptor beta chains came from one sample sequenced in a study of PD-L1 blockade in urothelial cancer. Assay used: immunoSEQ multiplex PCR; TCRdb lists only in-frame clones, some missing. The sample has roughly 100,000 clones, roughly 88% seen once. Sequenced material: PBMCs, taken around atezolizumab (anti-PD-L1) treatment. The origin of the receptors is a man aged 45-65 years with urothelial cancer.

V and J are TRBV6-6 and TRBJ1-2, with 8 positions matching TRBD1. The CDR3 runs 14 residues. The V gene's germline CDR1 is MNHNY and CDR2 SVGAGI (reference sequence). Losses at the gene ends were 7 bases for V and 6 bases for J; bases not matched to a gene: 10. This CDR3 reads CASKRGQGHHGYTF. For the CDR3, the DNA is TGTGCCAGCAAACGCGGACAGGGCCATCATGGCTACACCTTC.

This clone is medium-sized (0.01 to 0.1%). V gene TRBV5-1 combines with J gene TRBJ2-1; a weak D match, TRBD1 (6 bases). CDR3 size: 15 residues. V was pared by 4 bases and J by 3 bases, with 14 bases between. CDR1 is SGHRS and CDR2 is YFSETQ in the germline V gene. CDR3 loop: CASSVRTADYNEQFF. In DNA, the CDR3 is TGCGCCAGCAGCGTCCGGACAGCAGACTACAATGAGCAGTTCTTC.

This clone was counted once. The J gene is TRBJ1-1, the V gene TRBV6-6; no firm D call. The ends were cut back, 2 bases at V and 3 bases at J, with 7 bases in the middle. This CDR3 region has 13 residues. CDR1 and CDR2 (germline): MNHNY, SVGAGI (reference sequence). The CDR3 DNA is TGTGCCAGCAGTTACAATGAGGACACTGAAGCTTTCTTT. This sequence encodes CASSYNEDTEAFF.

The V gene is TRBV18, the J gene TRBJ2-3; tentatively, D is TRBD1 (5 bases). This CDR3 comprises 13 residues. The germline V and J ends were trimmed by 0 bases and 6 bases, with 7 bases remaining between them. Germline CDR1 and CDR2: KGHSH and LQKENI. The CDR3 coding sequence is TGTGCCAGCTCACCACCAGGGGCTGATACGCAGTATTTT. Translating it yields CASSPPGADTQYF.

This rearrangement joins TRBV20-1 to TRBJ1-2; D unclear. V lost 5 bases and J 4 bases, leaving 8 bases between the germline ends. In germline, CDR1 is DFQATT, CDR2 SNEGSKA (reference sequence). This CDR3 is 11 amino acids long. The CDR3 bases are TGCAGTGCTCTAAATGCCTATGGCTACACCTTC. It yields the protein CSALNAYGYTF.

The chain carries TRBV5-1 and TRBJ2-3; TRBD2 matches 10 bases. Germline assignment: CDR1 SGHRS and CDR2 YFSETQ. This CDR3 comprises 14 residues. J lost 3 bases, V lost 2 bases, and 0 bases had no gene match. CDR3 residues: CASSLAGGTDTQYF. In DNA, the CDR3 is TGCGCCAGCAGCTTAGCGGGAGGGACAGATACGCAGTATTTT. The whole variable domain, remainder taken from reference TRBV5-1 and TRBJ2-3, is KAGVTQTPRYLIKTRGQQVTLSCSPISGHRSVSWYQQTPGQGLQFLFEYFSETQRNKGNFPGRFSGRQFSNSRSEMNVSTLELGDSALYLCASSLAGGTDTQYFGPGTRLTVL.

The chain couples TRBV27 to TRBJ2-7; a possible D gene is TRBD2 (5 bases). Per germline, CDR1 MNHEY and CDR2 SMNVEV (reference sequence). The CDR3 consists of 13 residues. V lost 6 bases and J lost 1, with 10 bases in between. The CDR3 sequence: CASRGLASYEQYF. The DNA of the CDR3 is TGTGCCAGCAGAGGACTCGCTTCCTACGAGCAGTACTTC.

The rearrangement uses TRBV4-2 and TRBJ2-7; 11 nucleotides line up with TRBD2. V trimming: 1 base; J trimming: 3 bases; junction bases outside the gene matches: 2. This CDR3 contains 15 residues. Germline assignment: CDR1 LGHNA and CDR2 YNFKEQ. The CDR3 sequence: CASSQVTSGNYEQYF. The CDR3 DNA reads as TGTGCCAGCAGCCAAGTGACTAGCGGGAACTACGAGCAGTACTTC.

This chain connects TRBV4-1 to TRBJ2-5; TRBD2 matches 10 bases. This CDR3 is 18 amino acids long. CDR1 MGHRA and CDR2 YSYEKL come from the germline V gene. Losses at the gene ends were 1 base for V and 2 bases for J; bases not matched to a gene: 10. CDR3: CASSQGGSGRPYQETQYF. CDR3 in DNA: TGCGCCAGCAGCCAAGGGGGTAGCGGGAGGCCCTATCAAGAGACCCAGTACTTC.

The rearrangement uses TRBV30 and TRBJ1-2; no firm D call. Germline CDR1 is GTSNPN and CDR2 is SVGIG (reference sequence). CDR3 length: 13 residues. V gave up 1 base and J gave up 0 bases, with 6 bases separating them. The CDR3 is CAWSALANYGYTF. CDR3 coding DNA: TGTGCCTGGAGTGCACTAGCTAACTATGGCTACACCTTC. The entire variable domain, with the rest obtained from reference TRBV30 and TRBJ1-2, is as follows: SQTIHQWPATLVQPVGSPLSLECTVEGTSNPNLYWYRQAAGRGLQLLFYSVGIGQISSEVPQNLSASRPQDRQFILSSKKLLLSDSGFYLCAWSALANYGYTFGSGTRLTVV.

V gene TRBV6-1 combines with J gene TRBJ1-5; the D gene is possibly TRBD1 (6 bases). Trimming took 5 bases from V and 2 from J, leaving 10 bases between them. Germline CDR1 reads MNHNS; CDR2 reads SASEGT. The CDR3 sequence is 14 residues long. CDR3 amino acids: CASSLGAGNQPQHF. CDR3 DNA: TGTGCCAGCAGTCTGGGGGCAGGCAATCAGCCCCAGCATTTT.

This chain connects TRBV6-6 to TRBJ2-5; D is perhaps TRBD1 (5 bases). Germline V gene sequence: CDR1 MNHNY, CDR2 SVGAGI (reference sequence). This CDR3 contains 14 residues. The V gene lost 7 bases and the J gene lost 2 bases, with 14 bases spanning the gap. CDR3 DNA: TGTGCCAGCACCCCCATGGGGCCACAAGAGACCCAGTACTTC. Its translation: CASTPMGPQETQYF.